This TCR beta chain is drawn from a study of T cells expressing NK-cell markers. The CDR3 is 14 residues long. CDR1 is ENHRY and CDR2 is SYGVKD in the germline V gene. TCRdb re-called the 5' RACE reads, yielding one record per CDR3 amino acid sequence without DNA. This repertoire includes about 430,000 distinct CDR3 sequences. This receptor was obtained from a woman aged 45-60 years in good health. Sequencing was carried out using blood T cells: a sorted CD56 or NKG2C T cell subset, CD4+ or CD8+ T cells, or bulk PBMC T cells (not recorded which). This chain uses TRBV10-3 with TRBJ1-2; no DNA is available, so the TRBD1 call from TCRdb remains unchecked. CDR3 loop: CAISPPDSHYGYTF.